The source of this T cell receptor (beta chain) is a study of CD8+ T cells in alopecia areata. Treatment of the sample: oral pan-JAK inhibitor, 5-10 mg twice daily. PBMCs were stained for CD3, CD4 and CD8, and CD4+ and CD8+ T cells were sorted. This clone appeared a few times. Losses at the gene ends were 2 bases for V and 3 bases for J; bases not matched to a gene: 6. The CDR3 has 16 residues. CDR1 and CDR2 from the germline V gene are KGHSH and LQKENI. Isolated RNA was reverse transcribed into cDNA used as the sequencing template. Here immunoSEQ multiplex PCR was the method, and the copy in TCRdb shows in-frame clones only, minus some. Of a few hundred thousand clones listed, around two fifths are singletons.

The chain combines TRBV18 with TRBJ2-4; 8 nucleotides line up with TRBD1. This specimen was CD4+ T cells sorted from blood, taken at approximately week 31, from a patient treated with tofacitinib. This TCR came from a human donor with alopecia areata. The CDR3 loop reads CASSPTGGSVKNIQYF. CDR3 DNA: TGTGCCAGCTCACCAACAGGGGGATCGGTCAAAAACATTCAGTACTTC.